The entry that follows covers one T cell receptor beta chain sequence. TCRdb's table, derived via immunoSEQ multiplex PCR, lists solely in-frame clones and lacks some. The repertoire holds around 50,000 clones, with around 76% as singletons. Documented time point: cycle 4 day 1 (C4D1), after 6 weeks of nivolumab. Each of the patients experienced relapse following autologous stem cell transplantation, and their brentuximab vedotin exposure differed. The germline V and J ends were trimmed by 1 base and 6 bases, with 8 bases remaining between them. Germline V gene lookup returns CDR1 LGHNA and CDR2 YSLEER. The CDR3 has 13 amino acids. This record comes from a study of PD-1 blockade in classical Hodgkin lymphoma.

This clonotype was sampled from a human donor with classical Hodgkin lymphoma. This material consisted of peripheral blood mononuclear cells (PBMCs), taken before the fourth cycle of nivolumab. The rearrangement links TRBV4-3 to TRBJ2-3; D call uncertain. Here the CDR3 reads CASSQAAMDTQYF. CDR3 DNA sequence: TGCGCCAGCAGCCAAGCAGCCATGGATACGCAGTATTTT.